These 23 T cell receptor beta chains share one sample of origin, sequenced in a study of T-cell reconstitution after alpha-beta-depleted transplantation in children. Unique molecular identifiers were used to barcode this TCRbeta library. MiXCR was run by TCRdb on the PCR reads, yielding one entry per CDR3 protein. The data contain some 72,000 distinct CDR3 sequences, 5.5% to 7.5% of them singletons. The material was PBMCs from the stem cell graft donor, obtained from the stem cell graft. The receptors stem from a human donor who donated a stem cell graft to a child with acute lymphoblastic leukemia.

This clonotype was counted ten times or more. The chain links TRBV7-8 to TRBJ1-2; TRBD1 matches at 10 bases. Germline V CDR1 and CDR2: SGHVS, FQNEAQ. Germline trimming cut 5 bases from V and 7 bases from J; bases unmatched to any gene: 7. CDR3 size: 14 residues. The CDR3, as DNA: TGTGCCAGCAGCCGGGACAGGGGTCTAATTGGCTACACCTTC. Translating it yields CASSRDRGLIGYTF.

This clonotype was observed a handful of times. This chain connects TRBV6-5 to TRBJ1-1, with 8 nucleotides matching TRBD1. Germline trimming cut 1 base from V and 10 bases from J; bases unmatched to any gene: 14. The germline V gene encodes CDR1 MNHEY and CDR2 SVGAGI. This CDR3 has 16 residues. The CDR3 spells CASSYLPDREGIGAFF. CDR3 DNA: TGTGCCAGCAGTTACTTGCCGGACAGGGAAGGAATAGGAGCTTTCTTT.

Many counts were recorded for this clonotype. The chain is built from TRBV12-3 or TRBV12-4 and TRBJ2-3; TRBD2 agrees at 8 bases. CDR3 size: 15 residues. V lost 6 bases, J lost 0 bases, and 5 bases stayed unmatched. The CDR3 protein is CASSTAGASTDTQYF. CDR3 nucleotides: TGTGCCAGCAGCACAGCGGGGGCTAGCACAGATACGCAGTATTTT.

This clonotype was counted ten times or more. The chain uses TRBV6-1 and TRBJ2-5, with D possibly matching TRBD1 (6 bases). Deletions cut 6 bases from V and 5 bases from J, with 16 bases between. Germline V gene data show CDR1 as MNHNS and CDR2 as SASEGT. The CDR3 is 14 residues long. As DNA, the CDR3 is TGTGCCAGCAGGGTACAGGGACGAGGGGAGACCCAGTACTTC. Protein: CASRVQGRGETQYF.

In this sample, this clonotype turned up many times. The chain has TRBV6-2 or TRBV6-3 and TRBJ2-1; TRBD2 is a possible D gene (5 bases). V lost 0 bases, J lost 4 bases, and 16 bases lay in between. Germline assignment: CDR1 MNHEY and CDR2 SVGEGT. The CDR3 is 17 residues long. CDR3 nucleotides: TGTGCCAGCAGTTACTCCCCCCTAGCTGGGGTTTACAATGAGCAGTTCTTC. Translation: CASSYSPLAGVYNEQFF.

This clonotype was recorded at least ten times. This chain joins TRBV10-3 and TRBJ1-2, with TRBD1 identical over 7 bases. This CDR3 is 15 amino acids long. Looked up from germline, CDR1 is ENHRY and CDR2 is SYGVKD. Unmatched junction bases numbered 6, after V lost 3 bases and J lost 2 bases. CDR3 protein: CAISDHRGQNYGYTF. Written as DNA, the CDR3 is TGTGCCATCAGTGATCATAGGGGGCAAAACTATGGCTACACCTTC.

This clonotype was seen ten or more times. The chain couples TRBV12-3 or TRBV12-4 to TRBJ2-2; possible D gene TRBD2, 5 bases. The CDR3 has 15 amino acids. V shed 1 base and J shed 4 bases, with 10 bases lying between them. In nucleotides, the CDR3 is TGTGCCAGCAGTTTAGTCGTGGCGGGCACCGGGGAGCTGTTTTTT. Translated: CASSLVVAGTGELFF.

The sample holds many counts of this clonotype. In nucleotides, the CDR3 is TGTGCCAGCAGTTTAGAAGGGGCCCTAGCCAAAAACATTCAGTACTTC. The encoded protein is CASSLEGALAKNIQYF. This chain connects TRBV12-3 or TRBV12-4 to TRBJ2-4; D may be TRBD1 (5 bases). Trimming took 1 base from V and 0 from J, leaving 10 bases between them. The CDR3 runs to 16 residues.

This clonotype was seen ten or more times. The chain joins TRBV5-1 to TRBJ2-2; D call uncertain. Trimming removed 2 bases from V and 1 base from J, with 9 bases in between. The CDR3 extends over 15 amino acids. Per the germline V gene, CDR1 is SGHRS and CDR2 is YFSETQ. Here the CDR3 DNA reads TGCGCCAGCAGCTTCCGGAGCAAGAACACCGGGGAGCTGTTTTTT. It translates to CASSFRSKNTGELFF.

This clonotype showed up many times. The chain is built from TRBV29-1 and TRBJ2-1; no clear D gene. Between the trimmed V and J ends, which lost 3 bases and 6 bases, there was a span of 9 bases. This CDR3 region has 12 residues. Germline CDR1 reads SQVTM; CDR2 reads ANQGSEA. CDR3 region: CSVDNWGNEQFF. The DNA of the CDR3 is TGCAGCGTTGATAATTGGGGCAATGAGCAGTTCTTC.

This clonotype was picked up many times. This chain connects TRBV4-2 to TRBJ1-5; D remains ambiguous. CDR3 length: 17 residues. Germline V gene sequence: CDR1 LGHNA, CDR2 YNFKEQ. The ends were cut back, 0 bases at V and 4 bases at J, with 16 bases in the middle. The CDR3 loop is CASSQDLAGQLNQPQHF. CDR3 sequence (DNA): TGTGCCAGCAGCCAAGATCTGGCTGGGCAGTTAAATCAGCCCCAGCATTTT.

This clonotype was counted ten times or more. The chain links TRBV5-1 to TRBJ2-3; 7 positions agree with TRBD2. This CDR3 is built from 15 residues. With V trimmed by 2 bases and J by 0 bases, 3 bases remained unmatched. CDR1 and CDR2 from the germline V gene are SGHRS and YFSETQ. CDR3 in amino acids: CASSLSGASTDTQYF. The CDR3 DNA reads TGCGCCAGCAGCTTAAGCGGGGCTAGCACAGATACGCAGTATTTT. The full variable domain, in which reference TRBV5-1 and TRBJ2-3 provide the parts outside the CDR3, is KAGVTQTPRYLIKTRGQQVTLSCSPISGHRSVSWYQQTPGQGLQFLFEYFSETQRNKGNFPGRFSGRQFSNSRSEMNVSTLELGDSALYLCASSLSGASTDTQYFGPGTRLTVL.

This clonotype was recorded many times. The chain recombines TRBV4-1 with TRBJ1-2; D unresolved. The CDR3 has 15 amino acids. The V and J ends lost 0 bases and 11 bases respectively, with 19 bases between them. Germline values: CDR1 MGHRA, CDR2 YSYEKL. The DNA of the CDR3 is TGCGCCAGCAGCCAAGAACCGCGGCAGCGCATGGGATACACCTTC. This codes for CASSQEPRQRMGYTF.

This clonotype was seen at least ten times. V is TRBV5-1 and J is TRBJ2-1; 9 nucleotides align to TRBD1. This CDR3 has 14 amino acids. Trimming took 4 bases from V and 10 from J; bases not matched to a gene: 9. The germline gives CDR1 SGHRS, CDR2 YFSETQ. In nucleotides, the CDR3 is TGCGCCAGCAGCCCCGGACAGGGGAGTGACGAGCAGTTCTTC. It yields the protein CASSPGQGSDEQFF.

The rearrangement uses TRBV20-1 and TRBJ2-1; 13 nucleotides align to TRBD2. Germline trimming cut 5 bases from V and 7 bases from J; bases unmatched to any gene: 8. This CDR3 comprises 15 residues. Germline loops: CDR1 DFQATT, CDR2 SNEGSKA (reference sequence). This CDR3 is CSAYRLAGGLNEQFF. As DNA, the CDR3 is TGCAGTGCTTACCGACTAGCGGGGGGACTAAATGAGCAGTTCTTC.

This clonotype has ten or more counts. An end of the junction does not agree with germline; a read error may underlie this. This chain links TRBV7-9 with TRBJ2-7, with TRBD1 matching over 7 bases. The germline gives CDR1 SEHNR, CDR2 FQNEAQ (reference sequence). The CDR3 loop spans 15 amino acids. Here the CDR3 reads CASSTRDSGSYEQYF. In DNA, the CDR3 is TGTGCTAGCAGCACCAGGGACAGTGGCTCCTACGAGCAGTACTTC.

Ten or more counts support this clonotype. The V and J genes are TRBV12-3 or TRBV12-4 and TRBJ2-2; the D gene is possibly TRBD1 (5 bases). The CDR3 length is 14 residues. V lost 6 bases, J lost 0 bases, and 8 bases lay in between. CDR3 nucleotide sequence: TGTGCCAGCAGCTGGGGCACGAACACCGGGGAGCTGTTTTTT. This encodes CASSWGTNTGELFF.

This clonotype was seen repeatedly, ten times or more. V gene TRBV20-1 combines with J gene TRBJ1-6; 7 positions match TRBD1. The V gene's germline CDR1 is DFQATT and CDR2 SNEGSKA (reference sequence). The V and J ends lost 6 bases and 7 bases, in that order; junction bases with no gene match: 9. This CDR3 has 14 residues. This CDR3 is CSANTPGQNSPLHF. In DNA form, the CDR3 reads TGCAGTGCCAATACCCCGGGACAGAATTCACCCCTCCACTTT.

This clonotype was seen only a few times. The chain carries TRBV4-1 and TRBJ2-3, with D possibly TRBD2 on 5 matching bases. The CDR3 consists of 20 residues. The germline CDR1 and CDR2 sequences are MGHRA and YSYEKL. V gave up 0 bases and J gave up 0 bases, with 22 bases separating them. The CDR3 region is CASSQEGGGSEKPSTDTQYF. The CDR3 DNA sequence: TGCGCCAGCAGCCAAGAAGGAGGTGGGAGCGAGAAGCCTAGCACAGATACGCAGTATTTT.

The table lists this clonotype with many counts. J is TRBJ1-5 and V is TRBV5-1, with TRBD1 matching 8 bases. After removal of 1 base from V and 7 bases from J, the junction contained 7 bases not matched to a gene. Looked up from germline, CDR1 is SGHRS and CDR2 is YFSETQ. This CDR3 spans 15 amino acids. The CDR3 bases are TGCGCCAGCAGCTTGTCGACAGGGGCAGGACAGCCCCAGCATTTT. It codes for CASSLSTGAGQPQHF.

This clonotype was seen more than once but under ten times. This chain uses TRBV18 with TRBJ2-4; no definite D call. The CDR3 is 19 residues long. Trimming took 2 bases from V and 0 from J, leaving 20 bases between them. Per germline, CDR1 KGHSH and CDR2 LQKENI. The CDR3 DNA follows: TGTGCCAGCTCACCAACCCTCGGGTCGGGCATTCTAGCCAAAAACATTCAGTACTTC. Translated, it gives CASSPTLGSGILAKNIQYF. Full variable domain (missing parts from reference TRBV18 and TRBJ2-4): NAGVMQNPRHLVRRRGQEARLRCSPMKGHSHVYWYRQLPEEGLKFMVYLQKENIIDESGMPKERFSAEFPKEGPSILRIQQVVRGDSAAYFCASSPTLGSGILAKNIQYFGAGTRLSVL.

In this sample, this clonotype turned up many times. The chain has TRBV6-2 or TRBV6-3 and TRBJ2-7; a weak D match, TRBD2 (5 bases). The V end was cut by 7 bases, the J end by 2 bases, with 15 bases between. The germline V gene encodes CDR1 MNHEY and CDR2 SVGEGT. The CDR3 is 14 residues long. The CDR3 bases are TGTGCCAGCACCCATGGAGCGGAACCCTACGAGCAGTACTTC. Translation gives CASTHGAEPYEQYF.

The rearrangement uses TRBV24-1 and TRBJ2-2; no clear D gene. With 4 bases removed from V and 0 bases from J, the gap between germline ends came to 8 bases. The germline CDR1 and CDR2 sequences are KGHDR and SFDVKD. The CDR3 consists of 15 residues. The CDR3 DNA is TGTGCCACCAGTGACCCCACAGCGAACACCGGGGAGCTGTTTTTT. This codes for CATSDPTANTGELFF.